The 6 T cell receptor beta chains below come from one sample, sequenced in a study of blood T cell repertoires in COVID-19 (dated by TCRdb to about 2020). Library prep was done by the immunoSEQ multiplex PCR assay. TCRdb carries this immuneACCESS record with in-frame sequences only. Its versions omit some clonotypes, under half of them owing to an unresolved V gene in the studies checked, with the rest unexplained. Here the sample has under 130,000 clones; 65% to 90% occur a single time. Of the sample, 3.5% to 5% is held by the ten largest clones. Sequencing input: peripheral blood. These receptors were taken from a man aged 45 to 65 with acute or convalescent COVID-19.

The chain employs TRBV4-1 and TRBJ2-7; 9 bases are a match to TRBD1. CDR1 and CDR2 (germline): MGHRA, YSYEKL. The trim removed 3 bases at V and 6 bases at J, leaving 6 bases unmatched. The CDR3 sequence is 14 residues long. CDR3 protein: CASSHRTGDPEQYF. CDR3 DNA sequence: TGCGCCAGCAGCCACCGGACAGGGGACCCCGAGCAGTACTTC.

The gene calls are TRBV13 and TRBJ2-1, with TRBD1 matching 9 bases. The CDR3 is made up of 16 amino acids. Germline V gene sequence: CDR1 PRHDT, CDR2 FYEKMQ (reference sequence). Trimming at V came to 5 bases and at J to 4 bases, leaving 9 bases not matched to a gene. The CDR3 DNA follows: TGTGCCAGCAGCGGGACAGGGCTAGCGGATTACAATGAGCAGTTCTTC. It encodes CASSGTGLADYNEQFF. The entire variable domain, with the rest obtained from reference TRBV13 and TRBJ2-1, is as follows: AAGVIQSPRHLIKEKRETATLKCYPIPRHDTVYWYQQGPGQDPQFLISFYEKMQSDKGSIPDRFSAQQFSDYHSELNMSSLELGDSALYFCASSGTGLADYNEQFFGPGTRLTVL.

The chain uses TRBV20-1 and TRBJ2-7; D perhaps matches TRBD2 (6 bases). Trimming cost V 3 bases and J 3 bases, with 15 bases left between them. Germline CDR1 DFQATT, CDR2 SNEGSKA (reference sequence). The CDR3 spans 14 residues. CDR3 bases: TGCAGTGCTAGTTCCACCCCGCGGGACTACGAGCAGTACTTC. Translated: CSASSTPRDYEQYF.

This rearrangement joins TRBV29-1 to TRBJ1-2; D gene uncertain. The length of the CDR3 is 13 residues. Germline assignment: CDR1 SQVTM and CDR2 ANQGSEA. V lost 3 bases and J lost 4, with 12 bases in between. In nucleotides, the CDR3 is TGCAGCGTTGATGGAGGGTTCGGCTATGGCTACACCTTC. Translation gives CSVDGGFGYGYTF.

The chain employs TRBV6-5 and TRBJ1-6, with D possibly being TRBD1 (6 bases). The CDR3 has 15 residues. Trimming cost V 4 bases and J 7 bases, with 14 bases left between them. Germline loops: CDR1 MNHEY, CDR2 SVGAGI. CDR3 sequence (DNA): TGTGCCAGCAGTTCGGTTCCGGGGGGCAATTCACCCCTCCACTTT. Residues: CASSSVPGGNSPLHF.

This chain's CDR3 is CAWSSSGTYEQYF. CDR3 coding DNA: TGTGCCTGGAGTAGCTCAGGGACCTACGAGCAGTACTTC. V usage is TRBV30 and J usage is TRBJ2-7, with D tentatively TRBD1 (5 bases). This CDR3 has 13 residues. V was pared by 2 bases and J by 2 bases, with 10 bases between. CDR1 is GTSNPN, CDR2 SVGIG, per germline (reference sequence).